Reported below is one TCR beta chain. Its antigen is currently unknown. This table comes from immunoSEQ multiplex PCR, and its TCRdb copy is limited to in-frame clones, with some not included. This table holds roughly 2.5 million clones, approximately 92% found once. This record belongs to a study of shared clonotypes between healthy human individuals. Study-wide findings and caveats: Clonotypes that were shared across a few donors made up about 5.1% of naive CD4 clonotypes.

The CDR3 totals 15 residues. Germline CDR1 is SGDLS and CDR2 is YYNGEE. The V and J ends lost 0 bases and 6 bases respectively, with 14 bases between them. The chain combines TRBV9 with TRBJ2-3, with D unresolved. This clonotype was sampled from a man between 18 and 35 years old in good health. The sample consisted of naive CD4+ T cells sorted from blood. Specified subset: CD45RA+ positively selected. CDR3 residues: CASSVVAIDGDTQYF. The DNA of the CDR3 is TGTGCCAGCAGCGTAGTCGCCATCGATGGGGATACGCAGTATTTT.